The 2 T cell receptor beta chains given below trace back to one sample, sequenced in a study of PD-L1 blockade in urothelial cancer. Time point denoted: pretreatment peripheral blood. The repertoire was sequenced with immunoSEQ multiplex PCR; TCRdb's copy has only in-frame clones and lacks some. This sample has 95,000 to 100,000 clones, with roughly 87% found just once. Source: PBMCs, taken around atezolizumab (anti-PD-L1) treatment. The receptors here all came from a man aged 55 to 70 with urothelial cancer.

The genes are TRBV5-1 and TRBJ2-3; TRBD2 aligns across 9 bases. The trim removed 1 base at V and 6 bases at J, leaving 9 bases unmatched. From germline, CDR1 is SGHRS and CDR2 YFSETQ. This CDR3 comprises 16 residues. CDR3 coding DNA: TGCGCCAGCAGCTTGATGGCGGGGGGGCCTTTGGATACGCAGTATTTT. Protein sequence: CASSLMAGGPLDTQYF. The variable domain in full, completed from reference TRBV5-1 and TRBJ2-3, reads KAGVTQTPRYLIKTRGQQVTLSCSPISGHRSVSWYQQTPGQGLQFLFEYFSETQRNKGNFPGRFSGRQFSNSRSEMNVSTLELGDSALYLCASSLMAGGPLDTQYFGPGTRLTVL.

This clone was detected once. The V and J genes are TRBV7-9 and TRBJ2-5; D unresolved. From germline, CDR1 is SEHNR and CDR2 FQNEAQ (reference sequence). V gave up 3 bases and J gave up 2 bases, with 10 bases separating them. This CDR3 region has 14 residues. The CDR3 sequence: CASSLSLVQETQYF. The DNA for the CDR3 is TGTGCCAGCAGCTTGTCTCTCGTTCAAGAGACCCAGTACTTC.